This TCR beta chain was sequenced for a study of blood T cell repertoires in COVID-19. Study-wide context: The samples span acute and convalescent COVID-19 from the United States, Italy and Spain. The analysed material was cDNA or gDNA that came from T cells, B-cell-depleted T cells, or PBMCs.

As originally analysed: Scientists estimated how many nucleated cells there were by amplifying reference gene primers. Profiling relied on immunoSEQ multiplex PCR, and the TCRdb table lists in-frame clones only, not all of them. The V and J calls and clone size are taken from that table; D and trimming were inferred from the DNA. The sample has around 380,000 clones, roughly 86% seen once. CDR1 is LGHDT, CDR2 YNNKEL, per germline (reference sequence). Trimming removed 4 bases at V and 0 bases at J, with 18 bases between. The CDR3 consists of 17 residues. The table lists this clone with a few counts. The receptor was derived from a human donor with acute or convalescent COVID-19. The donor label of this sample is uncertain. The rearrangement uses TRBV3-1 (or the pseudogene TRBV3-2) and TRBJ1-1; TRBD1 is a possible D gene (6 bases). Specimen: peripheral blood. CDR3 DNA sequence: TGTGCCAGCAGCCTGTATCCGCCCGGACAGATGAACACTGAAGCTTTCTTT. Residues: CASSLYPPGQMNTEAFF.